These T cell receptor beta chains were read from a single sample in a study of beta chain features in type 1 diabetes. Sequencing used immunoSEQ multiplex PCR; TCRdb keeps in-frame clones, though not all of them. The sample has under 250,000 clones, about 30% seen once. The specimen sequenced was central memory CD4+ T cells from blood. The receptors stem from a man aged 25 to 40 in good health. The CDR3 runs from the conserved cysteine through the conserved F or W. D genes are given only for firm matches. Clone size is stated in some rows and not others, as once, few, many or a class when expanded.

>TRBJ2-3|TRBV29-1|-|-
TGCAGCGTTGCCCGGCCGGGACTTCGCACAGATACGCAGTATTTT
CSVARPGLRTDTQYF
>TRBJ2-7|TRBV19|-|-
TGTGCCAGTAGTAGTGGCAGGGCAGGGGAGCAGTACTTC
CASSSGRAGEQYF
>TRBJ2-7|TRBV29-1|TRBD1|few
TGCAGCGTTGATGGCAGGGGGAAATACGAGCAGTACTTC
CSVDGRGKYEQYF
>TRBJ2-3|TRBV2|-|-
TGTGCCAGCAGTGGCCAAGGGTACGGCACAGATACGCAGTATTTT
CASSGQGYGTDTQYF
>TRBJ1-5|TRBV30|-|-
TGTGCCTGGAGTGCCGTTGGGCAGCCCCAGCATTTT
CAWSAVGQPQHF
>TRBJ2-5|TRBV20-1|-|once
TGCAGTGTCGGGGAGACCCAGTACTTC
CSVGETQYF
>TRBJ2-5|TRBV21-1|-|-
TGTGCCAGCACCCCGCTTCCGACCCAGTACTTC
CASTPLPTQYF
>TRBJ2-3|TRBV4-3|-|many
TGCGCCAGCAGCCAAGACGGCAGGGGTGGGGCAGATACGCAGTATTTT
CASSQDGRGGADTQYF
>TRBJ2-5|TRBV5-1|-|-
TGCGCCAGCAGCTTGGAGGACTGGGGTCGAGAGACCCAGTACTTC
CASSLEDWGRETQYF
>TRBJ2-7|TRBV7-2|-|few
TGTGCCAGCAGCTTAGGTCTCGGCAGGCCCACCTACGAGCAGTACTTC
CASSLGLGRPTYEQYF
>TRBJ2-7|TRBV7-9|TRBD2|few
TGTGCCAGCAGCAGAGGGGGGACTAGCGGGAAATACGAGCAGTACTTC
CASSRGGTSGKYEQYF
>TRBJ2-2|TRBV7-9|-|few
TGTGCCAGCCCGCCCGCGGGGGAGCTGTTTTTT
CASPPAGELFF
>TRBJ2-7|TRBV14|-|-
TGTGCCAGCAGCCTAAGTAACGTAGGAGAGCAGTACTTC
CASSLSNVGEQYF
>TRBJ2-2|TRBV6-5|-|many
TGTGCCAGCAGTTATGGGGGGACGAACACCGGGGAGCTGTTTTTT
CASSYGGTNTGELFF
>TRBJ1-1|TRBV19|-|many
TGTGCCAGTAGTCTGGACAGAGCGAACACTGAAGCTTTCTTT
CASSLDRANTEAFF
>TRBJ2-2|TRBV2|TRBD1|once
TGTGGCTCTCGGGGACAGGGGAATACCGGGGAGCTGTTTTTT
CGSRGQGNTGELFF
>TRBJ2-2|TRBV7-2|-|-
TGTGCCAGCAGCTACAGGGAGAACACCGGGGAGCTGTTTTTT
CASSYRENTGELFF
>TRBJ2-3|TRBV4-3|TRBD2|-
TGCGCCAGCAGCCAAGGTTCACTAGCGGGAGCTGATACGCAGTATTTT
CASSQGSLAGADTQYF
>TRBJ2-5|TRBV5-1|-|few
TGCGCCAGCAGCTTGGGCCGGGTTGAGGGGACCCAGTACTTC
CASSLGRVEGTQYF
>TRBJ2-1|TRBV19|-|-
TGTGCCAGTAGTATGCATCGCGAGCAGTTCTTC
CASSMHREQFF
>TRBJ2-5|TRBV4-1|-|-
TGCGCCAGCAGCCAAGACGGGGGAAGAGAAGAGACCCAGTACTTC
CASSQDGGREETQYF
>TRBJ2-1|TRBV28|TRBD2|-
TGTGCCAGCAGTTTTGAGGGACTAGCGGGAGGGCCGATAGATGAGCAGTTCTTC
CASSFEGLAGGPIDEQFF
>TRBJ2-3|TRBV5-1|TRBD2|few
TGCGCCAGCGGGGGGACTAGCACTAGCACAGATACGCAGTATTTT
CASGGTSTSTDTQYF
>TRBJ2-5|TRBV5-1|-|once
TGCGCCAGCTTACCACAGGGTCTTCCAAAAGAGACCCAGTACTTC
CASLPQGLPKETQYF
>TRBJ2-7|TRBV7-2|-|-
TGTGCCAGCAGCCGCCCATACCCCAGCTCCTACGAGCAGTACTTC
CASSRPYPSSYEQYF
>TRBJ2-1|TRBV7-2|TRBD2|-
TGTGCCAGCAGCCGACTAGCGGGAGCCTACAATGAGCAGTTCTTC
CASSRLAGAYNEQFF
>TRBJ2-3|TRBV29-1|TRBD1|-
TGCAGCGTTGGGGACAGGGGTAGAGATACGCAGTATTTT
CSVGDRGRDTQYF
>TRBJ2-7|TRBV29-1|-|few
TGCAGCGTGGCGAGGACAGCCTACGAGCAGTACTTC
CSVARTAYEQYF
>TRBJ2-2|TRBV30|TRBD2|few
TGTGCCTGGAGTGGGGCTAGCGGGTCCACCGGGGAGCTGTTTTTT
CAWSGASGSTGELFF
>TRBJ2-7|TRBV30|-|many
TGTGCCTGGAGGGTGGATCACGGTCTCGCGTACTTC
CAWRVDHGLAYF
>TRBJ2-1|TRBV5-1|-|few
TGCGCCAGCAGCTTGGAGACTGCCGCCTCCTACAATGAGCAGTTCTTC
CASSLETAASYNEQFF
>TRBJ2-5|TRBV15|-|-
TGTGCCACCAGCACCTGGGGCAGGGATCCAGAGACCCAGTACTTC
CATSTWGRDPETQYF
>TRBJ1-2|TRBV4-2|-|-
TGTGCCAGCAGCCCCGGAGGTGTTAACTATGGCTACACCTTC
CASSPGGVNYGYTF
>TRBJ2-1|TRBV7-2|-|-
TGTGCCAGCAGGCTATACAATGAGCAGTTCTTC
CASRLYNEQFF
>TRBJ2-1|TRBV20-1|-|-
TGCAGTGCAAAACAAAACAATGAGCAGTTCTTC
CSAKQNNEQFF
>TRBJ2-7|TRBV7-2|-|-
TGTGCCAGCAGCTTAGGCAGCCAGACCTACGAGCAGTACTTC
CASSLGSQTYEQYF
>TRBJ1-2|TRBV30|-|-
TGTGCCTGGAGTCCAGGGGCTAGCGACTATGGCTACACCTTC
CAWSPGASDYGYTF
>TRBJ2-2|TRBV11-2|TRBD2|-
TGTGCCAGCAGCTTCGGGACTATTGGCGGGGAGCTGTTTTTT
CASSFGTIGGELFF
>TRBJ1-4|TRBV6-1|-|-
TGTGCCAGCAATCAGGTAGCGGAAAAACTGTTTTTT
CASNQVAEKLFF
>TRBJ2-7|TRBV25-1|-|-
TGTGCCAGCAGCAGGGGGGACGAGCAGTACTTC
CASSRGDEQYF
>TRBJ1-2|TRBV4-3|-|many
TGCGCCAGCAGCCAGGGGACGGTCTATGGCTACACCTTC
CASSQGTVYGYTF
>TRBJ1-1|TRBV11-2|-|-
TGTGCCAGCAGCTTTTCTCAGAGGGCACCCGAAGCTTTCTTT
CASSFSQRAPEAFF
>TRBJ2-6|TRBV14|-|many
TGTGCCAGCAGCCAAGTAGGGATCTCTGGGGCCAACGTCCTGACTTTC
CASSQVGISGANVLTF
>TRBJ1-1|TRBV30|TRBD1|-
TGTGCCTGGAGAGCAGGGGGCGTGAGCACTGAAGCTTTCTTT
CAWRAGGVSTEAFF
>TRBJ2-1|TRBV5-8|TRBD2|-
TGTGCCAGCAGCTTGTCTAGCGGGAGTTTGAATGAGCAGTTCTTC
CASSLSSGSLNEQFF
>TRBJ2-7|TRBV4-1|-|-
TGCGCCAGCAGCCTGCGACAGTCAACCTACGAGCAGTACTTC
CASSLRQSTYEQYF
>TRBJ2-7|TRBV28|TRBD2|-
TGTGCCAGCAGTTTATCCGGAGCGGGGGTCCGAGACGAGCAGTACTTC
CASSLSGAGVRDEQYF
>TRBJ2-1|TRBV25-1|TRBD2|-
TGTGCCAGCAGTGAATATGATAGCGGGGTGCCGGGAAATGAGCAGTTCTTC
CASSEYDSGVPGNEQFF